Listed here are 30 T cell receptor beta chains from one sample, sequenced in a study of siplizumab effects on memory and regulatory T cells. The method was immunoSEQ multiplex PCR; TCRdb's version includes in-frame clones alone and lacks a portion of them. Of roughly 120,000 clones listed, about nine tenths are singletons. Material: CD4+ T cells sorted from blood. Receptor source: a human donor in good health.

The sample holds one count of this clone. The chain couples TRBV6-6 to TRBJ2-7; no clear D. The CDR3 contains 11 residues. The germline V and J ends were trimmed by 4 bases and 5 bases, with 6 bases remaining between them. Germline-derived CDR1 and CDR2 are MNHNY and SVGAGI (reference sequence). CDR3 nucleotides: TGTGCCAGCAGTTTGACGGACGAGCAGTACTTC. It is translated as CASSLTDEQYF.

This clone was detected once. This chain links TRBV9 with TRBJ1-2; D unresolved. Trimming took off 0 bases at V and 5 bases at J, with 8 bases between the two ends. This CDR3 comprises 13 residues. Germline values: CDR1 SGDLS, CDR2 YYNGEE. The CDR3 DNA follows: TGTGCCAGCAGCGTAGACCAGGCATATGGCTACACCTTC. Its protein product is CASSVDQAYGYTF.

The J gene is TRBJ2-3, the V gene TRBV7-8; D is unclear. The V and J ends lost 3 bases and 0 bases respectively, with 10 bases between them. Germline V gives CDR1 SGHVS, CDR2 FQNEAQ. The length of the CDR3 is 15 residues. CDR3 coding DNA: TGTGCCAGCAGCTTGGTAATAGCTAGCACAGATACGCAGTATTTT. As protein: CASSLVIASTDTQYF.

The CDR3 reads CASSNRDRDSQETQYF. DNA for the CDR3: TGTGCCAGCAGCAACCGGGACAGGGACTCCCAAGAGACCCAGTACTTC. The chain links TRBV5-6 to TRBJ2-5, with 9 bases identical to TRBD1. The trim removed 4 bases at V and 1 base at J, leaving 8 bases unmatched. The CDR3 sequence is 16 residues long. The germline gives CDR1 SGHDT, CDR2 YYEEEE. Full variable domain (outside the CDR3, taken from reference TRBV5-6 and TRBJ2-5): DAGVTQSPTHLIKTRGQQVTLRCSPKSGHDTVSWYQQALGQGPQFIFQYYEEEERQRGNFPDRFSGHQFPNYSSELNVNALLLGDSALYLCASSNRDRDSQETQYFGPGTRLLVL.

The gene calls are TRBV2 and TRBJ2-3; 7 nucleotides agree with TRBD2. Losses at the gene ends were 1 base for V and 2 bases for J; bases not matched to a gene: 6. The CDR3 spans 16 residues. Germline V gene lookup returns CDR1 SNHLY and CDR2 FYNNEI. CDR3 in DNA: TGTGCCAGCAGTGAAGGAGGCGGGGGATACACAGATACGCAGTATTTT. This sequence encodes CASSEGGGGYTDTQYF.

CDR3 bases: TGTGCCAGCACCCTAAACGGGCTAGCGGTCTACAATGAGCAGTTCTTC. Amino acid sequence: CASTLNGLAVYNEQFF. V usage is TRBV7-8 and J usage is TRBJ2-1; TRBD2 matches at 7 bases. Germline V gene lookup returns CDR1 SGHVS and CDR2 FQNEAQ. The CDR3 runs to 16 residues. V lost 7 bases and J lost 3; bases outside the gene matches: 12.

The rearrangement links TRBV19 to TRBJ2-7, with D possibly being TRBD1 (6 bases). V lost 4 bases and J lost 2, with 15 bases in between. The germline gives CDR1 LNHDA, CDR2 SQIVND (reference sequence). The CDR3 totals 15 residues. CDR3 sequence reads: CASSNRAGVAYEQYF. The CDR3 DNA reads as TGTGCCAGTAGTAATCGGGCAGGGGTGGCCTACGAGCAGTACTTC.

The chain joins TRBV30 to TRBJ1-2, with D hard to call. The germline gives CDR1 GTSNPN, CDR2 SVGIG (reference sequence). This CDR3 comprises 11 residues. The V end lost 1 base, the J end lost 5 bases, and 5 bases lay between the germline ends. CDR3 DNA sequence: TGTGCCTGGAGTGACGGATATGGCTACACCTTC. Encoded protein: CAWSDGYGYTF.

The chain combines TRBV18 with TRBJ2-3; TRBD2 aligns across 9 bases. V shed 10 bases, J shed 3 bases, and the junction held 5 bases outside the gene matches. CDR1 KGHSH and CDR2 LQKENI come from the germline V gene. CDR3 length equals 13 residues. The DNA of the CDR3 is TGTGCCACTCGAGCGGGGGGAACAGATACGCAGTATTTT. It is translated as CATRAGGTDTQYF.

The chain has TRBV6-6 and TRBJ2-5, with D hard to call. The V gene's germline CDR1 is MNHNY and CDR2 SVGAGI (reference sequence). The CDR3 is made up of 14 amino acids. V lost 3 bases to trimming and J lost 1 base, with 9 bases between them. CDR3 loop: CASSYSAAQETQYF. As DNA, the CDR3 is TGTGCCAGCAGTTATTCGGCAGCCCAAGAGACCCAGTACTTC.

J is TRBJ2-7 and V is TRBV27, with 8 bases lining up with TRBD1. CDR1 is MNHEY, CDR2 SMNVEV, per germline (reference sequence). The length of the CDR3 is 15 residues. With 4 bases clipped from V and 3 bases from J, the junction kept 8 bases outside the gene matches. As DNA, the CDR3 is TGTGCCAGCAGTTCCCCTTCCGGGACAGGCTACGAGCAGTACTTC. Translated, it gives CASSSPSGTGYEQYF.

This clone has only one observation. This chain uses TRBV9 with TRBJ2-2; D gene uncertain. The V gene's germline CDR1 is SGDLS and CDR2 YYNGEE. This CDR3 region has 14 residues. Trimming took 1 base from V and 0 from J, leaving 4 bases between them. CDR3 loop: CASSVPANTGELFF. The CDR3 DNA reads TGTGCCAGCAGCGTACCAGCGAACACCGGGGAGCTGTTTTTT.

This clone has just one count. This chain connects TRBV11-2 to TRBJ2-5; D tentatively fits TRBD1 or TRBD2 (5 bases each). The CDR3 runs to 13 residues. CDR1 and CDR2 (germline): SGHAT, FQNNGV. V lost 5 bases and J lost 2, with 9 bases in between. The chain's CDR3 is CASSLWGQETQYF. For the CDR3, the DNA is TGTGCCAGCAGCCTATGGGGGCAAGAGACCCAGTACTTC.

The rearrangement uses TRBV15 and TRBJ2-1; D possibly matches TRBD1 or TRBD2 (5 bases each). V shed 5 bases and J shed 0 bases, with 8 bases lying between them. Per germline, CDR1 LNHNV and CDR2 YYDKDF (reference sequence). The CDR3 is 14 amino acids. The CDR3: CATSEGISYNEQFF. The CDR3 DNA sequence: TGTGCCACCAGCGAGGGGATCTCCTACAATGAGCAGTTCTTC.

The chain couples TRBV15 to TRBJ1-2, with a weak D call TRBD1 (5 bases). Deletions cut 1 base from V and 4 bases from J, with 16 bases between. There are 16 residues in the CDR3. Germline CDR1 and CDR2: LNHNV and YYDKDF (reference sequence). CDR3 region: CATSRATDPRGYGYTF. In DNA, the CDR3 is TGTGCCACCAGCAGAGCTACTGACCCGAGGGGCTATGGCTACACCTTC.

This clone was picked up a small number of times. This sample includes further DNA sequences coding for the same CDR3. The chain has TRBV5-1 and TRBJ1-2; D remains unclear. The germline V gene encodes CDR1 SGHRS and CDR2 YFSETQ. The CDR3 contains 12 residues. Trimming pared 5 bases from V and 4 bases from J, leaving 9 bases between. CDR3 sequence reads: CASSSDIYGYTF. The CDR3 DNA follows: TGCGCCAGCAGTTCTGACATCTATGGCTACACCTTC.

This chain joins TRBV12-2 and TRBJ1-4; the table assigns TRBD1, which was not confirmed against the DNA. TRBV12-2 is deemed a pseudogene. The CDR3 is 17 residues long. Here the CDR3 reads CASRFLTGVVTNEKLFF. Written as DNA, the CDR3 is TGTGCAAGTCGCTTTCTTACAGGGGTGGTAACTAATGAAAAACTGTTTTTT.

The chain is built from TRBV12-5 and TRBJ1-2; no clear D. Germline assignment: CDR1 LGHNT and CDR2 FRNRAP. This CDR3 region has 13 residues. V dropped 5 bases and J dropped 10 bases, with 17 bases sitting between them. CDR3 in amino acids: CASGQLPNTIYTF. For the CDR3, the DNA is TGTGCTAGTGGTCAACTACCCAATACTATCTACACCTTC.

The genes are TRBV6-6 and TRBJ2-7; D not certain. CDR1 and CDR2 from the germline V gene are MNHNY and SVGAGI (reference sequence). The CDR3 is 14 amino acids. V shed 7 bases and J shed 2 bases, with 15 bases lying between them. Written as DNA, the CDR3 is TGTGCCAGCACCCCTCGAGACGGAACCTACGAGCAGTACTTC. It translates to CASTPRDGTYEQYF.

V gene TRBV5-6 combines with J gene TRBJ1-4; the D gene is possibly TRBD1 (5 bases). This CDR3 contains 14 residues. Germline V lookup: CDR1 SGHDT, CDR2 YYEEEE. V lost 2 bases and J lost 8, with 13 bases in between. The CDR3 nucleotides are TGTGCCAGCAGCTTTAGCGGGGGGTCCGAAAAACTGTTTTTT. This codes for CASSFSGGSEKLFF.

The J gene is TRBJ2-1, the V gene TRBV18; D is unresolved. In germline, CDR1 is KGHSH, CDR2 LQKENI. This CDR3 has 15 residues. V was clipped by 3 bases and J by 5 bases, with 14 bases between them. CDR3 sequence reads: CASSPPSGWDNEQFF. CDR3 sequence (DNA): TGTGCCAGCTCACCTCCCTCAGGCTGGGACAATGAGCAGTTCTTC. The full variable domain, its missing parts supplied by reference TRBV18 and TRBJ2-1, is NAGVMQNPRHLVRRRGQEARLRCSPMKGHSHVYWYRQLPEEGLKFMVYLQKENIIDESGMPKERFSAEFPKEGPSILRIQQVVRGDSAAYFCASSPPSGWDNEQFFGPGTRLTVL.

Here the CDR3 reads CATSRGRSRDEQYF. In nucleotides, the CDR3 is TGTGCCACCTCCCGGGGCAGGTCCCGGGACGAGCAGTACTTC. V usage is TRBV6-5 and J usage is TRBJ2-7; D is perhaps TRBD1 or TRBD2 (5 bases each). This CDR3 has 14 amino acids. Looked up from germline, CDR1 is MNHEY and CDR2 is SVGAGI. The V end was cut by 10 bases, the J end by 5 bases, with 21 bases between.

The rearrangement uses TRBV2 and TRBJ2-7; D is unclear. The CDR3 runs to 14 residues. Germline V gene sequence: CDR1 SNHLY, CDR2 FYNNEI. The ends were cut back, 7 bases at V and 3 bases at J, with 16 bases in the middle. CDR3 in amino acids: CASTLVDRDYEQYF. Written as DNA, the CDR3 is TGTGCCAGCACTCTGGTGGACCGAGACTACGAGCAGTACTTC.

This clone was seen only once. The chain carries TRBV9 and TRBJ2-6; D is unresolved. CDR1 is SGDLS and CDR2 is YYNGEE in the germline V gene. The CDR3 spans 14 residues. Trimming took off 2 bases at V and 2 bases at J, with 5 bases between the two ends. CDR3 in amino acids: CASSVVAGANVLTF. CDR3 coding DNA: TGTGCCAGCAGCGTTGTGGCTGGGGCCAACGTCCTGACTTTC.

The rearrangement links TRBV12-2 to TRBJ1-1. TRBV12-2 is labeled a pseudogene. The CDR3 loop spans 13 amino acids. In DNA, the CDR3 is TGTGCAAGTCGCGAACCCTATTTTGGGAGGGCTTTCTTT. Residues: CASREPYFGRAFF.

The genes are TRBV25-1 and TRBJ2-1; a weak D match, TRBD2 (5 bases). The CDR3 loop spans 12 amino acids. Germline values: CDR1 MGHDK, CDR2 SYGVNS. The germline V and J ends were trimmed by 6 bases and 6 bases, with 9 bases remaining between them. CDR3 sequence: CASSEGTNEQFF. For the CDR3, the DNA is TGTGCCAGCAGCGAGGGAACCAATGAGCAGTTCTTC.

Only one count was recorded for this clone. The chain joins TRBV6-6 to TRBJ1-2; TRBD1 might be the D (5 bases). The ends were cut back, 2 bases at V and 7 bases at J, with 11 bases in the middle. Germline CDR1 reads MNHNY; CDR2 reads SVGAGI (reference sequence). CDR3 size: 13 residues. The DNA for the CDR3 is TGTGCCAGCAGTTACGGGGCCGGGGGTGGCTACACCTTC. Amino acid sequence: CASSYGAGGGYTF.

The chain uses TRBV4-1 and TRBJ1-5; unclear D gene. The germline V gene encodes CDR1 MGHRA and CDR2 YSYEKL. The V end was cut by 0 bases, the J end by 0 bases, with 9 bases between. The CDR3 totals 16 residues. CDR3 bases: TGCGCCAGCAGCCAAGATGTGGATCTTAGCAATCAGCCCCAGCATTTT. Its protein is CASSQDVDLSNQPQHF.

The rearrangement links TRBV29-1 to TRBJ2-3, with D possibly matching TRBD2 (5 bases). The germline gives CDR1 SQVTM, CDR2 ANQGSEA. Trimming shortened V by 4 bases and J by 6 bases, and 8 bases separated the two germline ends. The CDR3 covers 11 residues. The CDR3 is CSVGPGDTQYF. Written as DNA, the CDR3 is TGCAGCGTTGGCCCGGGGGATACGCAGTATTTT.

J is TRBJ1-1 and V is TRBV5-4; no clear D. V was shortened by 0 bases and J by 1 base, with 4 bases between the two germline ends. From germline, CDR1 is SGHNT and CDR2 YYREEE (reference sequence). CDR3 length: 13 amino acids. The DNA for the CDR3 is TGTGCCAGCAGCTTGGTTGCGAACACTGAAGCTTTCTTT. This sequence encodes CASSLVANTEAFF.